The text below deals with one T cell receptor (beta chain). Antigen specificity is unknown. Generated by immunoSEQ multiplex PCR, the TCRdb table keeps only in-frame clones and is missing some. The table shows about 140,000 clones, with around 85% occurring only once. These data come from a study of cytomegalovirus exposure and HLA in healthy donors. Findings and limits, study-wide: The majority of TCR sequences were rare, yet some public TCRs appeared in many donors. There were 160 or so TCR beta chains listed as cytomegalovirus-associated.

Sequencing used PBMCs. The clonotype comes from a man aged 18 to 35 in good health and CMV-seronegative.

The CDR3 protein is CASSQQWTSGRESYEQYF. The DNA for the CDR3 is TGCGCCAGCAGCCAACAATGGACTAGCGGGAGGGAATCCTACGAGCAGTACTTC. The V gene is TRBV4-3, the J gene TRBJ2-7; 15 nucleotides agree with TRBD2. V dropped 2 bases and J dropped 1; count of bases not matched to a gene: 6. The length of the CDR3 is 18 residues. CDR1 LGHNA and CDR2 YSLEER come from the germline V gene.